This is a list of T cell receptor beta chains from one sample in a study of CD8 T cells in ankylosing spondylitis. Using its own MiXCR run on the 5' RACE reads, TCRdb lists one record per CDR3 protein. The data hold 130,000 or so distinct CDR3 sequences, with about 6.4% observed a single time. The specimen sequenced was blood, either unsorted or a sorted T cell fraction (not recorded which). These receptors were obtained from a male donor with ankylosing spondylitis or in good health (not recorded which). Both conserved end residues are part of each CDR3. The D gene is left open where the match is weak. Size values are once, few and many counts, or a class for expanded clones, and some rows have none.

J gene: TRBJ2-1
D gene: TRBD2
clone size: many
V gene: TRBV7-2
CDR3 DNA: TGTGCCAGCAGCCCAGTGGGACTAGCGGGATCAGGGCAGTTCTTC
CDR3 protein: CASSPVGLAGSGQFF

J gene: TRBJ1-2
D gene: .
clone size: many
V gene: TRBV20-1
CDR3 DNA: TGCAGTGCACCTACCCGGGGAGAGGATGGCTACACCTTC
CDR3 protein: CSAPTRGEDGYTF

J gene: TRBJ2-7
D gene: .
clone size: many
V gene: TRBV20-1
CDR3 DNA: TGCAGTGCTAGAGACCCTGGCGGGGCCGACTACGAGCAGTACTTC
CDR3 protein: CSARDPGGADYEQYF

J gene: TRBJ2-7
D gene: TRBD1
clone size: many
V gene: TRBV5-1
CDR3 DNA: TGCGCCAGCAGCTTGGATGGGACAGGGAGGTACGAGCAGTACTTC
CDR3 protein: CASSLDGTGRYEQYF

J gene: TRBJ2-7
D gene: .
clone size: many
V gene: TRBV9
CDR3 DNA: TGTGCCAGCAGCAGGGGCGACGAGCAGTACTTC
CDR3 protein: CASSRGDEQYF

J gene: TRBJ1-6
D gene: .
clone size: many
V gene: TRBV15
CDR3 DNA: TGTGCCACCAGCAGTCCGGAGAATTCACCCCTCCACTTT
CDR3 protein: CATSSPENSPLHF

J gene: TRBJ1-4
D gene: .
clone size: many
V gene: TRBV5-1
CDR3 DNA: TGCGCCAGCAGAGAGGAGAGCACTAATGAAAAACTGTTTTTT
CDR3 protein: CASREESTNEKLFF

J gene: TRBJ1-4
D gene: .
clone size: few
V gene: TRBV12-3/TRBV12-4
CDR3 DNA: TGTGCCAGCAGTTTAGAGGCGCGTTCTAATGAAAAACTGTTTTTT
CDR3 protein: CASSLEARSNEKLFF

J gene: TRBJ2-1
D gene: .
clone size: many
V gene: TRBV7-9
CDR3 DNA: TGTGCCAGCAGGGCGGGGCAGGGGATATACAATGAGCAGTTCTTC
CDR3 protein: CASRAGQGIYNEQFF

J gene: TRBJ1-2
D gene: .
clone size: many
V gene: TRBV11-2
CDR3 DNA: TGTGCCAGCAGCTGGGGACATGGCTACACCTTC
CDR3 protein: CASSWGHGYTF

J gene: TRBJ1-4
D gene: .
clone size: many
V gene: TRBV12-3/TRBV12-4
CDR3 DNA: TGTGCCAGCAGTTCAAAGGGACCTATAGGCGAAAAACTGTTTTTT
CDR3 protein: CASSSKGPIGEKLFF

J gene: TRBJ2-1
D gene: TRBD1
clone size: many
V gene: TRBV5-1
CDR3 DNA: TGCGCCAGCAGCTTGGCCGGGACAGAGAGGAAGCACTACAATGAGCAGTTCTTC
CDR3 protein: CASSLAGTERKHYNEQFF

J gene: TRBJ1-2
D gene: .
clone size: many
V gene: TRBV12-3/TRBV12-4
CDR3 DNA: TGTGCCAGCAGTTCCCTCCGGGGATCCAGTGGCTATGGCTACACCTTC
CDR3 protein: CASSSLRGSSGYGYTF

J gene: TRBJ2-7
D gene: .
clone size: many
V gene: TRBV5-1
CDR3 DNA: TGCGCCAGCAGCTTCGGTGGCAGGTGGGACGAGCAGTACTTC
CDR3 protein: CASSFGGRWDEQYF

J gene: TRBJ2-1
D gene: TRBD2
clone size: many
V gene: TRBV28
CDR3 DNA: TGTGCCAGCAGTTCTAGCGGGAGGGGGAATGAGCAGTTCTTC
CDR3 protein: CASSSSGRGNEQFF

J gene: TRBJ2-7
D gene: .
clone size: many
V gene: TRBV7-2
CDR3 DNA: TGTGCCAGCAGCTCTAGGGGGGCTAGAGGAGCCTACGAGCAGTACTTC
CDR3 protein: CASSSRGARGAYEQYF

J gene: TRBJ2-7
D gene: TRBD2
clone size: many
V gene: TRBV5-1
CDR3 DNA: TGCGCCAGCAGCTTCGAGGGGACTAGCGGTAACGAGCAGTACTTC
CDR3 protein: CASSFEGTSGNEQYF

J gene: TRBJ1-1
D gene: TRBD1
clone size: many
V gene: TRBV7-9
CDR3 DNA: TGTGCCAGCAGACGACAGGGAGACAACACTGAAGCTTTCTTT
CDR3 protein: CASRRQGDNTEAFF

J gene: TRBJ2-7
D gene: TRBD2
clone size: many
V gene: TRBV29-1
CDR3 DNA: TGCAGCGCCGGGACTAGCGGCAATTCCTACGAGCAGTACTTC
CDR3 protein: CSAGTSGNSYEQYF

J gene: TRBJ2-5
D gene: TRBD2
clone size: many
V gene: TRBV5-1
CDR3 DNA: TGCGCCAGCAGCTCGGGGACTAATCAAGAGACCCAGTACTTC
CDR3 protein: CASSSGTNQETQYF

J gene: TRBJ2-5
D gene: TRBD1
clone size: many
V gene: TRBV20-1
CDR3 DNA: TGCAGTGCGAGGACAGGGGGCCAACAAGAGACCCAGTACTTC
CDR3 protein: CSARTGGQQETQYF

J gene: TRBJ2-1
D gene: TRBD2
clone size: many
V gene: TRBV19
CDR3 DNA: TGTGCCAGTAGTATAGATAAGAGCGGGAACGACAATGAGCAGTTCTTC
CDR3 protein: CASSIDKSGNDNEQFF

J gene: TRBJ2-1
D gene: TRBD2
clone size: many
V gene: TRBV20-1
CDR3 DNA: TGCAGTGCTAGATCCTCGGACTGGGCGGGAGGGGAGCAGTTCTTC
CDR3 protein: CSARSSDWAGGEQFF

J gene: TRBJ1-1
D gene: TRBD1
clone size: few
V gene: TRBV30
CDR3 DNA: TGTGCCTGGAGTGCGACAGGGACTGAAGCTTTCTTT
CDR3 protein: CAWSATGTEAFF

J gene: TRBJ2-5
D gene: .
clone size: many
V gene: TRBV20-1
CDR3 DNA: TGCAGTGCCTCTCCGGAGGGCCGGGAGACCCAGTACTTC
CDR3 protein: CSASPEGRETQYF

J gene: TRBJ2-1
D gene: TRBD2
clone size: many
V gene: TRBV6-4
CDR3 DNA: TGTGCCAGCAGCCCGACTAGCGGGAGTGGCAATGAGCAGTTCTTC
CDR3 protein: CASSPTSGSGNEQFF

J gene: TRBJ2-2
D gene: TRBD1
clone size: many
V gene: TRBV29-1
CDR3 DNA: TGCAGCGCGCGGAGGCAGGGGGACACCGGGGAGCTGTTTTTT
CDR3 protein: CSARRQGDTGELFF

J gene: TRBJ1-5
D gene: .
clone size: many
V gene: TRBV5-1
CDR3 DNA: TGCGCCAGCAGCTTAACTGCGGGAGGGCAGCCCCAGCATTTT
CDR3 protein: CASSLTAGGQPQHF

J gene: TRBJ1-2
D gene: .
clone size: .
V gene: TRBV6-2/TRBV6-3
CDR3 DNA: TGTGCCAGCAGTTATTGGAGGGAAGGCTATGGCTACACCTTC
CDR3 protein: CASSYWREGYGYTF

J gene: TRBJ2-5
D gene: .
clone size: .
V gene: TRBV30
CDR3 DNA: TGTGCCTGGAGTCAACGACAGCAAGAGACCCAGTACTTC
CDR3 protein: CAWSQRQQETQYF

J gene: TRBJ2-4
D gene: TRBD1
clone size: many
V gene: TRBV19
CDR3 DNA: TGTGCCAGTAGTATTGCGGCAGGGGGCGGGTACATTCAGTACTTC
CDR3 protein: CASSIAAGGGYIQYF

J gene: TRBJ2-6
D gene: TRBD2
clone size: many
V gene: TRBV5-6
CDR3 DNA: TGTGCCAGCAGCTTTGGACTAGCGGGTAGCTACTCTGGGGCCAACGTCCTGACTTTC
CDR3 protein: CASSFGLAGSYSGANVLTF

J gene: TRBJ2-2
D gene: TRBD1
clone size: many
V gene: TRBV20-1
CDR3 DNA: TGCAGTGCTGCACTGACAGGGAGAAACACCGGGGAGCTGTTTTTT
CDR3 protein: CSAALTGRNTGELFF

J gene: TRBJ2-3
D gene: TRBD1
clone size: many
V gene: TRBV6-1
CDR3 DNA: TGTGCCAGCAGTGATGACAGGGCCAACACAGATACGCAGTATTTT
CDR3 protein: CASSDDRANTDTQYF

J gene: TRBJ2-2
D gene: TRBD1
clone size: many
V gene: TRBV7-3
CDR3 DNA: TGTGCCAGCAGCATAACCGGGACAGCAAACACCGGGGAGCTGTTTTTT
CDR3 protein: CASSITGTANTGELFF

J gene: TRBJ2-3
D gene: .
clone size: many
V gene: TRBV15
CDR3 DNA: TGTGCCACCAGCCCTGGACTCGACACAGATACGCAGTATTTT
CDR3 protein: CATSPGLDTDTQYF

J gene: TRBJ1-1
D gene: .
clone size: many
V gene: TRBV4-2
CDR3 DNA: TGTGCCAGCAGCCCAGGGTTCTCGAACACTGAAGCTTTCTTT
CDR3 protein: CASSPGFSNTEAFF

J gene: TRBJ2-1
D gene: TRBD2
clone size: many
V gene: TRBV14
CDR3 DNA: TGTGCCAGCAGCGTCACTAGCGGGAGTTTTGATGAGCAGTTCTTC
CDR3 protein: CASSVTSGSFDEQFF

J gene: TRBJ1-4
D gene: .
clone size: many
V gene: TRBV10-3
CDR3 DNA: TGTGCCACTTCCAGGGGCACTAATGAAAAACTGTTTTTT
CDR3 protein: CATSRGTNEKLFF

J gene: TRBJ2-2
D gene: .
clone size: many
V gene: TRBV5-1
CDR3 DNA: TGCGCCAGCGGCAGGGCCCCCGGGGAGCTGTTTTTT
CDR3 protein: CASGRAPGELFF

J gene: TRBJ2-3
D gene: TRBD1
clone size: many
V gene: TRBV7-3
CDR3 DNA: TGTGCCAGCAGCTCCAACCCTACAGGGGTGGGCACAGATACGCAGTATTTT
CDR3 protein: CASSSNPTGVGTDTQYF

J gene: TRBJ2-7
D gene: TRBD1
clone size: many
V gene: TRBV5-1
CDR3 DNA: TGCGCCAGCAGCACCTCCGGGACAGGGCCTACGTTGGAGCAGTACTTC
CDR3 protein: CASSTSGTGPTLEQYF

J gene: TRBJ2-5
D gene: .
clone size: .
V gene: TRBV29-1
CDR3 DNA: TGCAGCGTATTTGGGATGTACCAAGAGACCCAGTACTTC
CDR3 protein: CSVFGMYQETQYF

J gene: TRBJ2-5
D gene: TRBD2
clone size: few
V gene: TRBV7-9
CDR3 DNA: TGTGCCAGCAGAGCGACTAGCGGGAGGTCGGAAGAGACCCAGTACTTC
CDR3 protein: CASRATSGRSEETQYF

J gene: TRBJ2-2
D gene: .
clone size: many
V gene: TRBV12-3/TRBV12-4
CDR3 DNA: TGTGCCAGCAGTTTACGGGGTTCCGGGGAGCTGTTTTTT
CDR3 protein: CASSLRGSGELFF

J gene: TRBJ2-2
D gene: TRBD1
clone size: many
V gene: TRBV27
CDR3 DNA: TGTGCCAGCAGTTTATCTCCGACAGGGGGCTTCCCCGGGGAGCTGTTTTTT
CDR3 protein: CASSLSPTGGFPGELFF

J gene: TRBJ2-7
D gene: .
clone size: many
V gene: TRBV12-5
CDR3 DNA: TGTGCTAGTGGTTTGGTACTTGATAGGGGACTGGGACTCTACGAGCAGTACTTC
CDR3 protein: CASGLVLDRGLGLYEQYF

J gene: TRBJ1-2
D gene: TRBD1
clone size: many
V gene: TRBV12-3/TRBV12-4
CDR3 DNA: TGTGCCAGCAGTTTTATCGCAGACAGGGCCAACTATGGCTACACCTTC
CDR3 protein: CASSFIADRANYGYTF

J gene: TRBJ2-5
D gene: TRBD2
clone size: many
V gene: TRBV7-8
CDR3 DNA: TGTGCCAGCAGCTTAGCCACGAAGGGCAGCGGGACCCAAGAGACCCAGTACTTC
CDR3 protein: CASSLATKGSGTQETQYF

J gene: TRBJ2-1
D gene: .
clone size: many
V gene: TRBV5-1
CDR3 DNA: TGCGCCAGCAGCCTCACTGGGGAAGGTGAGCAGTTCTTC
CDR3 protein: CASSLTGEGEQFF

J gene: TRBJ2-7
D gene: .
clone size: many
V gene: TRBV7-9
CDR3 DNA: TGTGCCAGCAGCCCAGGGGGGTACGAGCAGTACTTC
CDR3 protein: CASSPGGYEQYF

J gene: TRBJ2-2
D gene: .
clone size: .
V gene: TRBV25-1
CDR3 DNA: TGTGCCAGCAGTCGTACAGGTGACACCGGGGAGCTGTTTTTT
CDR3 protein: CASSRTGDTGELFF

J gene: TRBJ2-3
D gene: TRBD1
clone size: many
V gene: TRBV29-1
CDR3 DNA: TGCAGCGTTGAACTATCTCCAGGGGGATCGGGCACAGATACGCAGTATTTT
CDR3 protein: CSVELSPGGSGTDTQYF